A single sample is the source of the 28 T cell receptor beta chains below, sequenced in a study of blood T cell repertoires in COVID-19. The method was immunoSEQ multiplex PCR; TCRdb's version includes in-frame clones alone and lacks a portion of them. The sample contains tens of thousands of clones, 60% to 85% of which appear only once. Sequenced: peripheral blood. These TCRs come from a human donor with active or convalescent COVID-19. The donor label of this sample is uncertain.

The genes are TRBV2 and TRBJ1-4; D perhaps matches TRBD1 (5 bases). Germline assignment: CDR1 SNHLY and CDR2 FYNNEI. Trimming left V 7 bases short and J 8 bases short, with 23 bases between. CDR3 length equals 16 residues. CDR3 bases: TGTGCCAGCAATCGGGGGTATGGCCGAGGGGTCGAAAAACTGTTTTTT. It encodes CASNRGYGRGVEKLFF. Using reference TRBV2 and TRBJ1-4 for the parts outside the CDR3, the full variable domain is EPEVTQTPSHQVTQMGQEVILRCVPISNHLYFYWYRQILGQKVEFLVSFYNNEISEKSEIFDDQFSVERPDGSNFTLKIRSTKLEDSAMYFCASNRGYGRGVEKLFFGSGTQLSVL.

The chain carries TRBV6-2 or TRBV6-3 and TRBJ2-5; 10 positions agree with TRBD2. The V segment lost 4 bases and the J segment 4 bases; nucleotides outside the gene matches: 6. Germline-derived CDR1 and CDR2 are MNHEY and SVGEGT. This CDR3 is 15 amino acids long. As DNA, the CDR3 is TGTGCCAGCAGTTTGAGCGGGAGGGCCGTAGAGACCCAGTACTTC. The encoded protein is CASSLSGRAVETQYF.

The chain combines TRBV6-4 with TRBJ2-1; TRBD2 matches at 7 bases. After removal of 0 bases from V and 8 bases from J, the junction contained 10 bases not matched to a gene. Germline CDR1 is MRHNA and CDR2 is SNTAGT. This CDR3 contains 16 residues. The CDR3 coding sequence is TGTGCCAGCAGTGACTCGCGGGGGACGGTGAGCGATGAGCAGTTCTTC. Translated, it gives CASSDSRGTVSDEQFF.

The V call is TRBV5-1, the J call TRBJ2-7; D uncertain. This CDR3 spans 12 amino acids. Germline V gene sequence: CDR1 SGHRS, CDR2 YFSETQ. The V end was cut by 5 bases, the J end by 0 bases, with 6 bases between. CDR3 bases: TGCGCCAGCAGAGAGGACTCCTACGAGCAGTACTTC. Translation gives CASREDSYEQYF.

J is TRBJ2-3 and V is TRBV11-1, with 7 nucleotides matching TRBD2. The CDR3 sequence is 14 residues long. Germline CDR1 and CDR2: SGHAT and FQDESV (reference sequence). The V and J ends lost 8 bases and 5 bases, in that order; junction bases with no gene match: 10. CDR3 amino acids: CASLGGSNGDTQYF. Written as DNA, the CDR3 is TGTGCCAGCTTAGGCGGGAGTAATGGAGATACGCAGTATTTT.

This clone was recorded a few times. The chain is built from TRBV5-1 and TRBJ2-2, with D unclear. This CDR3 spans 12 amino acids. Germline V gene sequence: CDR1 SGHRS, CDR2 YFSETQ. V was pared by 6 bases and J by 6 bases, with 9 bases between. The CDR3 region is CASNEKPGELFF. CDR3 bases: TGCGCCAGCAACGAGAAACCCGGGGAGCTGTTTTTT.

This clone was counted once. Additional DNA sequences in this sample encode the identical CDR3. This chain connects TRBV5-1 to TRBJ2-7, with D uncertain. This CDR3 region has 12 residues. In germline, CDR1 is SGHRS, CDR2 YFSETQ. Trimming stripped 4 bases from V and 2 bases from J, with 7 bases between. The CDR3: CASSNPAYEQYF. CDR3 nucleotides: TGCGCCAGCAGCAACCCAGCCTACGAGCAGTACTTC. Full variable domain (outside the CDR3, taken from reference TRBV5-1 and TRBJ2-7): KAGVTQTPRYLIKTRGQQVTLSCSPISGHRSVSWYQQTPGQGLQFLFEYFSETQRNKGNFPGRFSGRQFSNSRSEMNVSTLELGDSALYLCASSNPAYEQYFGPGTRLTVT.

J is TRBJ1-1 and V is TRBV6-2 or TRBV6-3; D is undetermined. The germline V gene has CDR1 MNHEY and CDR2 SVGEGT. This CDR3 is built from 14 residues. Trimming took off 6 bases at V and 0 bases at J, with 11 bases between the two ends. CDR3 protein: CASSDPGMNTEAFF. In DNA, the CDR3 is TGTGCCAGCAGCGACCCGGGGATGAACACTGAAGCTTTCTTT.

This chain connects TRBV30 to TRBJ2-1, with D uncertain. Trimming left V 4 bases short and J 3 bases short, with 7 bases between. From germline, CDR1 is GTSNPN and CDR2 SVGIG (reference sequence). The CDR3 sequence is 12 residues long. CDR3 coding DNA: TGTGCCTGGACCGAGGACTACAATGAGCAGTTCTTC. It is translated as CAWTEDYNEQFF.

This rearrangement joins TRBV12-3 or TRBV12-4 to TRBJ2-3; D is unresolved. This CDR3 has 12 residues. Trimming removed 7 bases from V and 4 bases from J, with 9 bases in between. This CDR3 reads CASKRSSDTQYF. DNA for the CDR3: TGTGCCAGCAAGCGCAGTTCAGATACGCAGTATTTT.

The rearrangement joins TRBV15 to TRBJ2-3, with a weak D call TRBD1 (5 bases). Trimming took 4 bases from V and 2 from J, leaving 13 bases between them. The germline V gene has CDR1 LNHNV and CDR2 YYDKDF (reference sequence). The CDR3 loop spans 15 amino acids. In DNA, the CDR3 is TGTGCCACCAGCATTCAGGGATCCCTCACAGATACGCAGTATTTT. Translation gives CATSIQGSLTDTQYF.

The sample holds one count of this clone. The chain couples TRBV28 to TRBJ1-3, with D hard to call. Germline-derived CDR1 and CDR2 are MDHEN and SYDVKM. V dropped 6 bases and J dropped 4 bases, with 13 bases sitting between them. The CDR3 loop spans 14 amino acids. In DNA, the CDR3 is TGTGCCAGCAGGGGCGCCCAACCCGGAAACACCATATATTTT. Translated: CASRGAQPGNTIYF.

J is TRBJ2-7 and V is TRBV6-6; D call uncertain. The CDR3 has 18 residues. The germline gives CDR1 MNHNY, CDR2 SVGAGI (reference sequence). Deletions cut 5 bases from V and 2 bases from J, with 25 bases between. CDR3 DNA sequence: TGTGCCAGCAGTCTAGACACCAGAACGACCTACTCCCCCTACGAGCAGTACTTC. Translating gives CASSLDTRTTYSPYEQYF.

The genes are TRBV7-3 and TRBJ2-5; 8 bases are a match to TRBD2. The CDR3 is made up of 16 amino acids. Germline loops: CDR1 SGHTA, CDR2 FQGTGA. Losses at the gene ends were 0 bases for V and 7 bases for J; bases not matched to a gene: 10. CDR3 region: CASSLTGLAPPATQYF. The CDR3 DNA is TGTGCCAGCAGCTTAACCGGACTAGCTCCCCCGGCGACCCAGTACTTC.

The genes are TRBV19 and TRBJ2-5, with 9 bases lining up with TRBD2. The CDR3 length is 15 residues. V shed 4 bases, J shed 5 bases, and the junction held 8 bases outside the gene matches. Per the germline V gene, CDR1 is LNHDA and CDR2 is SQIVND (reference sequence). CDR3 nucleotide sequence: TGTGCCAGTAGTAGGTCTAGCGGGATTGAGGAGACCCAGTACTTC. It specifies CASSRSSGIEETQYF.

The rearrangement joins TRBV6-1 to TRBJ1-2; no reliable D call. The V and J ends lost 0 bases and 8 bases respectively, with 10 bases between them. The V gene's germline CDR1 is MNHNS and CDR2 SASEGT. The CDR3 spans 13 residues. This CDR3 is CASSEAGVGGYTF. The CDR3 nucleotides are TGTGCCAGCAGTGAAGCCGGGGTTGGGGGCTACACCTTC.

The rearrangement uses TRBV14 and TRBJ2-3; the D is unclear. V was pared by 3 bases and J by 9 bases, with 7 bases between. The CDR3 length is 11 residues. In germline, CDR1 is SGHDN, CDR2 FVKESK. The CDR3 sequence is CASSQQRTQYF. The CDR3 bases are TGTGCCAGCAGCCAGCAACGGACGCAGTATTTT.

This chain joins TRBV29-1 and TRBJ2-1; 9 bases agree with TRBD1. The CDR3 loop spans 13 amino acids. The V gene's germline CDR1 is SQVTM and CDR2 ANQGSEA. V gave up 3 bases and J gave up 12 bases; unmatched junction bases: 9. CDR3 sequence reads: CSVERTGGGVQFF. CDR3 bases: TGCAGCGTTGAGAGAACAGGGGGCGGGGTGCAGTTCTTC.

The chain uses TRBV25-1 and TRBJ1-6; D may be TRBD1 (6 bases). V lost 2 bases and J 9 bases, leaving 11 bases between the germline ends. The CDR3 is 14 amino acids. Germline loops: CDR1 MGHDK, CDR2 SYGVNS. CDR3 in amino acids: CASSEGHRASPLHF. DNA of the CDR3: TGTGCCAGCAGTGAAGGTCACAGGGCTTCACCCCTCCACTTT.

The V and J genes are TRBV24-1 and TRBJ1-4; 8 nucleotides line up with TRBD1. V was pared by 5 bases and J by 8 bases, with 6 bases of the junction left unmatched. The germline CDR1 and CDR2 sequences are KGHDR and SFDVKD. This CDR3 region has 14 residues. CDR3 loop: CATSGGQGEEKLFF. The CDR3 nucleotides are TGTGCCACCAGTGGAGGACAGGGTGAAGAAAAACTGTTTTTT.

CDR3 sequence (DNA): TGTGCCCGCCTTAGGGAGGGTCCATACGAGCAGTACTTC. It translates to CARLREGPYEQYF. The V call is TRBV6-4, the J call TRBJ2-7; 7 positions agree with TRBD2. Losses at the gene ends were 11 bases for V and 4 bases for J; bases not matched to a gene: 11. Germline-derived CDR1 and CDR2 are MRHNA and SNTAGT. This CDR3 region has 13 residues.

This clone has a single count. The chain links TRBV6-1 to TRBJ2-5, with 7 nucleotides matching TRBD1. The CDR3 spans 13 residues. J gave up 5 bases and V 5 bases, and 5 bases lay outside the gene matches. Germline V lookup: CDR1 MNHNS, CDR2 SASEGT. This chain's CDR3 is CASSRGHRETQYF. CDR3 nucleotide sequence: TGTGCCAGCAGTAGGGGGCATAGGGAGACCCAGTACTTC.

This clone occurred once. The V call is TRBV7-9, the J call TRBJ1-4, with D tentatively TRBD1 (5 bases). The V end lost 6 bases, the J end lost 7 bases, and 12 bases lay between the germline ends. The CDR3 has 13 amino acids. Germline CDR1 SEHNR, CDR2 FQNEAQ (reference sequence). The CDR3 reads CASSGRGSEKLFF. CDR3 nucleotides: TGTGCCAGCAGTGGTAGGGGTAGTGAAAAACTGTTTTTT.

The genes are TRBV4-1 and TRBJ2-7; 7 bases line up with TRBD1. After removal of 1 base from V and 2 bases from J, the junction contained 8 bases not matched to a gene. The CDR3 has 16 residues. The germline V gene encodes CDR1 MGHRA and CDR2 YSYEKL. CDR3 residues: CASSQVKGGTAYEQYF. The CDR3 DNA is TGCGCCAGCAGCCAAGTTAAAGGGGGCACTGCCTACGAGCAGTACTTC.

This chain uses TRBV15 with TRBJ2-2; 8 positions agree with TRBD2. Germline lookup yields CDR1 LNHNV and CDR2 YYDKDF (reference sequence). V shed 1 base, J shed 0 bases, and the junction held 10 bases outside the gene matches. This CDR3 comprises 19 residues. The CDR3 region is CATSRAPGREETNTGELFF. For the CDR3, the DNA is TGTGCCACCAGCAGAGCCCCCGGGCGGGAGGAAACGAACACCGGGGAGCTGTTTTTT.

The rearrangement uses TRBV3-1 (or the pseudogene TRBV3-2) and TRBJ2-7; TRBD1 agrees at 9 bases. Germline V gene lookup returns CDR1 LGHDT and CDR2 YNNKEL (reference sequence). The CDR3 has 16 residues. Germline trimming cut 2 bases from V and 3 bases from J; bases unmatched to any gene: 8. The CDR3 nucleotides are TGTGCCAGCAGCCAAAGAGGGACAGGGATTGGCTACGAGCAGTACTTC. This codes for CASSQRGTGIGYEQYF.

This chain uses TRBV5-5 with TRBJ2-7; weak D call: TRBD2 (6 bases). The CDR3 runs to 14 residues. V gave up 0 bases and J gave up 2 bases, with 9 bases separating them. The V gene's germline CDR1 is SGHKS and CDR2 YYEKEE (reference sequence). Here the CDR3 reads CASSLGSGAYEQYF. The CDR3 nucleotides read TGTGCCAGCAGCTTGGGGTCGGGGGCCTACGAGCAGTACTTC.

V usage is TRBV6-5 and J usage is TRBJ2-7; D might be TRBD1 (5 bases). Trimming removed 2 bases at V and 3 bases at J, with 5 bases between. The CDR3 runs 12 residues. The germline CDR1 and CDR2 sequences are MNHEY and SVGAGI. The CDR3 reads CASSYQGYEQYF. The CDR3 DNA follows: TGTGCCAGCAGTTACCAGGGCTACGAGCAGTACTTC.